This is a list of T cell receptor beta chains from one sample in a study of memory CD8 T cells in hepatitis C reinfection. Using immunoSEQ multiplex PCR, the repertoire was profiled, and TCRdb retains in-frame clones only, with some absent. The sample records approximately 52,000 clones, about 90% being singletons. The sequenced sample was naive CD8+ T cells sorted from blood. These receptors came from a man between 18 and 35 years old with hepatitis C virus infection. Each CDR3 is given with its conserved first and last residue. D genes are given only for firm matches. The size entry is marked missing in some rows and otherwise reads once, few, many or a size class.

j_gene: TRBJ2-2
d_gene: NA
abundance: once
v_gene: TRBV7-9
CDR3nt: TGTGCCAGCAGCATACCGACTTCGGAGGGCGGCGGGGAGCTGTTTTTT
CDR3aa: CASSIPTSEGGGELFF

j_gene: TRBJ2-2
d_gene: TRBD1
abundance: NA
v_gene: TRBV4-1
CDR3nt: TGCGCCAGCAGCCAAGAAGACAGGGACACCGGGGAGCTGTTTTTT
CDR3aa: CASSQEDRDTGELFF

j_gene: TRBJ2-2
d_gene: TRBD1
abundance: NA
v_gene: TRBV29-1
CDR3nt: TGCAGCGCTCAGGGGGATGGGAACACCGGGGAGCTGTTTTTT
CDR3aa: CSAQGDGNTGELFF

j_gene: TRBJ1-1
d_gene: TRBD1
abundance: NA
v_gene: TRBV4-1
CDR3nt: TGCGCCAGCAGCCAAGATCGCTCAGGGGGCGAGGACACTGAAGCTTTCTTT
CDR3aa: CASSQDRSGGEDTEAFF

j_gene: TRBJ1-2
d_gene: NA
abundance: NA
v_gene: TRBV19
CDR3nt: TGTGCCAGTAGTATGACGGGACTCCGGGGCTACACCTTC
CDR3aa: CASSMTGLRGYTF

j_gene: TRBJ2-3
d_gene: TRBD1
abundance: once
v_gene: TRBV6-1
CDR3nt: TGTGCCAGCAGTGAATTCTCCACAGGGGGGAGTACAGATACGCAGTATTTT
CDR3aa: CASSEFSTGGSTDTQYF

j_gene: TRBJ1-3
d_gene: TRBD1
abundance: NA
v_gene: TRBV4-3
CDR3nt: TGCGCCAGCAGCCAAGACCGACAGGGGACTGGAAACACCATATATTTT
CDR3aa: CASSQDRQGTGNTIYF

j_gene: TRBJ2-3
d_gene: TRBD2
abundance: NA
v_gene: TRBV6-5
CDR3nt: TGTGCCAGCAGTTACGGGGCTAGCGGTTACACAGATACGCAGTATTTT
CDR3aa: CASSYGASGYTDTQYF

j_gene: TRBJ2-2
d_gene: TRBD1
abundance: NA
v_gene: TRBV9
CDR3nt: TGTGCCAGCAGCGCCGGGACAGGGACCGGGGAGCTGTTTTTT
CDR3aa: CASSAGTGTGELFF

j_gene: TRBJ2-2
d_gene: TRBD2
abundance: once
v_gene: TRBV19
CDR3nt: TGTGCCAGTAGTCCACTAGCGGGATATGCCGGGGAGCTGTTTTTT
CDR3aa: CASSPLAGYAGELFF